This entry describes one TCR beta chain. Its cognate antigen is unknown. A read error may produce the germline difference seen at one junction end. Healthy Caucasian individuals from Russia aged about 6 to 90 were enrolled as donors. The V gene's germline CDR1 is LGHDT and CDR2 YNNKEL (reference sequence). This CDR3 region has 15 residues. A J-beta primer mix and a sample-barcoded 5' primer were used in a second PCR of roughly 6 to 11 cycles. MiXCR, run by TCRdb on the 5' RACE reads, gives a single entry per CDR3 protein. In the table there are under 1,000,000 distinct CDR3 sequences, about 46% of which are singletons. The data were obtained in a study of blood T cells in healthy people across ages. For the study at large: Template switching recovered approximately one barcoded beta molecule for every two T cells.

Overall study results and limits: Versus aged donors, long-lived donors had higher diversity and more naive CD4+ cells. There was a strong correlation between TCR beta diversity and naive T cell percentage.

The rearrangement joins TRBV3-1 to TRBJ2-5, with a possible D match to TRBD1 (5 bases). The material sequenced was blood. The receptor comes from a man older than 75 in good health. As DNA, the CDR3 is TGTGCCGGCAGCCAAGATGAGTCAACAGGACGGACCCAGTACTTC. Its translation: CAGSQDESTGRTQYF.